The next 21 T cell receptor beta chains were all read from a single sample in a study of CD8 T cells in Susac syndrome. Random-hexamer reverse transcription was applied to roughly 0.5 to 1 ug RNA. MiXCR, run by TCRdb on the immunoSEQ multiplex PCR reads, gives a single entry per CDR3 protein. The sample lists more than 150,000 distinct CDR3 sequences; 90% to 95% were seen once. Material for sequencing was CD4+ T cells from PBMCs. All receptors derive from a human donor in good health.

V gene TRBV9 combines with J gene TRBJ2-5, with a possible D match to TRBD1 (6 bases). V gave up 4 bases and J gave up 0 bases, with 13 bases separating them. Germline-derived CDR1 and CDR2 are SGDLS and YYNGEE. This CDR3 is built from 15 residues. The CDR3, as DNA: TGTGCCAGCAGCCGGGACATCATGTACCAAGAGACCCAGTACTTC. Its protein is CASSRDIMYQETQYF. Variable domain in full (rest from reference TRBV9 and TRBJ2-5): DSGVTQTPKHLITATGQRVTLRCSPRSGDLSVYWYQQSLDQGLQFLIQYYNGEERAKGNILERFSAQQFPDLHSELNLSSLELGDSALYFCASSRDIMYQETQYFGPGTRLLVL.

This chain connects TRBV12-3 or TRBV12-4 to TRBJ2-5; D remains ambiguous. This CDR3 is built from 14 residues. V lost 3 bases and J 5 bases, leaving 13 bases between the germline ends. CDR3 amino acids: CASSLYGRVETQYF. The CDR3 DNA follows: TGTGCCAGCAGTTTGTACGGGCGAGTCGAGACCCAGTACTTC.

This sequence joins TRBV15 and TRBJ2-5; D is uncertain. The CDR3 extends over 11 amino acids. Germline assignment: CDR1 LNHNV and CDR2 YYDKDF (reference sequence). Trimming pared 5 bases from V and 1 base from J, leaving 2 bases between. CDR3 sequence (DNA): TGTGCCACCAGCGCCCAAGAGACCCAGTACTTC. The encoded protein is CATSAQETQYF.

The chain joins TRBV12-3 or TRBV12-4 to TRBJ1-5, with D perhaps TRBD1 (5 bases). This CDR3 contains 14 residues. V was pared by 6 bases and J by 5 bases, with 14 bases between. CDR3 in amino acids: CASSSTQGYQPQHF. The CDR3 coding sequence is TGTGCCAGCAGCTCCACTCAGGGTTATCAGCCCCAGCATTTT.

On this clonotype itself: An end of the junction differs from the germline gene, which may be a read error. The chain carries TRBV20-1 and TRBJ2-3; D call uncertain. This CDR3 region has 8 residues. The germline V gene encodes CDR1 DFQATT and CDR2 SNEGSKA (reference sequence). The DNA of the CDR3 is TGCAGTGCGCCGGCCTCGAATTTT. This translates into CSAPASNF.

The chain couples TRBV11-2 to TRBJ2-5; maybe TRBD1 (6 bases). From germline, CDR1 is SGHAT and CDR2 FQNNGV. Trimming took off 0 bases at V and 4 bases at J, with 12 bases between the two ends. This CDR3 contains 15 residues. The CDR3 DNA reads as TGTGCCAGCAGCTTAGATGGGGTCAGGGGAGAGACCCAGTACTTC. Translation: CASSLDGVRGETQYF.

The DNA for the CDR3 is TGTGCCAGCAGTCCGGGACTAAGCTCCTACGAGCAGTACTTC. Protein product: CASSPGLSSYEQYF. The gene calls are TRBV6-2 or TRBV6-3 and TRBJ2-7; 7 bases fit TRBD2. Trimming removed 5 bases from V and 0 bases from J; junction bases left unmatched: 4. The CDR3 runs 14 residues. The germline V gene encodes CDR1 MNHEY and CDR2 SVGEGT.

This chain joins TRBV30 and TRBJ2-5; weak D call: TRBD2 (5 bases). CDR3 length equals 13 residues. Germline CDR1 GTSNPN, CDR2 SVGIG (reference sequence). V was shortened by 1 base and J by 4 bases, with 10 bases between the two germline ends. The CDR3 DNA sequence: TGTGCCTGGAGTGAGAGGGTAGGAGAGACCCAGTACTTC. It codes for CAWSERVGETQYF.

J is TRBJ1-2 and V is TRBV29-1, with D perhaps TRBD1 (5 bases). Per the germline V gene, CDR1 is SQVTM and CDR2 is ANQGSEA. This CDR3 region has 14 residues. V lost 0 bases, J lost 9 bases, and 17 bases lay in between. As DNA, the CDR3 is TGCAGCGTTGAAGAGAGTGCGGGGACCCATCGCTACACCTTC. Encoded protein: CSVEESAGTHRYTF.

This chain uses TRBV29-1 with TRBJ2-7; D is possibly TRBD1 or TRBD2 (5 bases each). Germline assignment: CDR1 SQVTM and CDR2 ANQGSEA. Trimming took off 3 bases at V and 6 bases at J, with 9 bases between the two ends. This CDR3 has 11 amino acids. The CDR3: CSVEGVPEQYF. As DNA, the CDR3 is TGCAGCGTTGAGGGGGTCCCCGAGCAGTACTTC.

The gene calls are TRBV6-6 and TRBJ1-6, with 7 bases identical to TRBD1. V was clipped by 7 bases and J by 7 bases; unmatched bases: 10. Germline assignment: CDR1 MNHNY and CDR2 SVGAGI (reference sequence). The CDR3 sequence is 15 residues long. DNA of the CDR3: TGTGCCAGCACCTCCCGGGACAGAGAGAATTCACCCCTCCACTTT. Translated: CASTSRDRENSPLHF.

V and J are TRBV7-8 and TRBJ2-2, with D tentatively TRBD2 (5 bases). CDR1 SGHVS and CDR2 FQNEAQ come from the germline V gene. The CDR3 length is 16 residues. With 0 bases removed from V and 7 bases from J, the gap between germline ends came to 15 bases. In nucleotides, the CDR3 is TGTGCCAGCAGCTTAGCGCTTTCCGGGGTTGGCGGGGAGCTGTTTTTT. The encoded protein is CASSLALSGVGGELFF.

V is TRBV29-1 and J is TRBJ2-3; the D gene could be TRBD1 or TRBD2 (6 bases each). Germline CDR1 and CDR2: SQVTM and ANQGSEA. This CDR3 has 14 residues. Trimming shortened V by 4 bases and J by 6 bases, and 17 bases separated the two germline ends. CDR3 sequence: CSVGSSGARDTQYF. In DNA form, the CDR3 reads TGCAGCGTTGGGTCCTCGGGGGCGCGGGATACGCAGTATTTT.

Of note for this clonotype: Its ends do not fully match the called genes, so a read error is possible. V is TRBV4-1 and J is TRBJ1-4; 7 positions agree with TRBD1. The CDR3 totals 15 residues. The germline CDR1 and CDR2 sequences are MGHRA and YSYEKL. CDR3 loop: CASSQPTGANEKLFF. CDR3 DNA: TGCGCCAGCAGCCAACCAACAGGGGCTAACGAAAAACTGTTTTTT.

J is TRBJ2-5 and V is TRBV24-1, with D tentatively TRBD1 or TRBD2 (5 bases each). Deletions cut 9 bases from V and 2 bases from J, with 18 bases between. This CDR3 spans 15 amino acids. Germline lookup yields CDR1 KGHDR and CDR2 SFDVKD. CDR3 nucleotides: TGTGCCACCCTGGGGCCAGGACTGCTACAAGAGACCCAGTACTTC. It encodes CATLGPGLLQETQYF.

This chain connects TRBV12-3 or TRBV12-4 to TRBJ1-2; a possible D gene is TRBD1 (5 bases). The CDR3 is made up of 15 amino acids. Trimming removed 4 bases at V and 0 bases at J, with 12 bases between. Written as DNA, the CDR3 is TGTGCCAGCAGTTCCAGGGAAGAAGCTAACTATGGCTACACCTTC. Translated, it gives CASSSREEANYGYTF.

This chain's CDR3 is CASSLSLPLTRVQETQYF. The DNA of the CDR3 is TGTGCCAGCAGCTTATCCTTGCCTCTTACAAGGGTCCAAGAGACCCAGTACTTC. The chain has TRBV7-9 and TRBJ2-5; no clear D gene. Germline CDR1 is SEHNR and CDR2 is FQNEAQ (reference sequence). The CDR3 contains 18 residues. The V and J ends lost 2 bases and 1 base respectively, with 20 bases between them.

The chain uses TRBV5-6 and TRBJ2-1; possible D gene TRBD2, 5 bases. Trimming stripped 1 base from V and 0 bases from J, with 8 bases between. The CDR3 has 15 residues. Germline V CDR1 and CDR2: SGHDT, YYEEEE. The CDR3 is CASSLRRSSYNEQFF. In DNA form, the CDR3 reads TGTGCCAGCAGCTTGAGGAGGAGCTCCTACAATGAGCAGTTCTTC.

V gene TRBV7-9 combines with J gene TRBJ2-5; possible D gene TRBD1, 5 bases. CDR3 size: 12 residues. CDR1 SEHNR and CDR2 FQNEAQ come from the germline V gene (reference sequence). Deletions cut 11 bases from V and 7 bases from J, with 17 bases between. CDR3 coding DNA: TGTGCCGTCGGCGGTAGGGGTGGGACCCAGTACTTC. Translated: CAVGGRGGTQYF.

This chain's CDR3 is CASSLVTDTQYF. The CDR3, as DNA: TGTGCCAGCAGTTTGGTAACAGATACGCAGTATTTT. The J gene is TRBJ2-3, the V gene TRBV12-3 or TRBV12-4; D is undetermined. Trimming cost V 3 bases and J 3 bases, with 4 bases left between them. This CDR3 comprises 12 residues.

The chain is built from TRBV18 and TRBJ2-7; D gene uncertain. Germline loops: CDR1 KGHSH, CDR2 LQKENI. This CDR3 has 13 residues. V was pared by 6 bases and J by 3 bases, with 12 bases between. CDR3 sequence: CASSLGTYYEQYF. In nucleotides, the CDR3 is TGTGCCAGCTCCCTTGGCACCTACTACGAGCAGTACTTC.